A single sample is the source of the 10 T cell receptor beta chains below, sequenced in a study of beta chain features in type 1 diabetes. Findings and limits, study-wide: Within each of all four CD4+ subsets, Type 1 diabetes patients had TCRB CDR3s that were moderately but significantly shorter.

The study reverse transcribed the entire isolated RNA, so it sequenced expressed TCRB transcripts. Method: immunoSEQ multiplex PCR; TCRdb's copy keeps in-frame clones and lacks some. The repertoire holds some 280,000 clones, with roughly an eighth as singletons. Their recognized antigens are unknown. The sequencing input was naive CD4+ T cells from blood. These receptors all stem from a young man with type 1 diabetes.

In its sample, this clone was seen a few times. V and J are TRBV15 and TRBJ2-2, with 10 positions matching TRBD2. J was trimmed by 7 bases and V by 0 bases; bases with no gene match: 2. This CDR3 is 15 amino acids long. Germline assignment: CDR1 LNHNV and CDR2 YYDKDF (reference sequence). The CDR3 loop reads CATSRDLAGVGELFF. The DNA for the CDR3 is TGTGCCACCAGCAGAGATCTAGCGGGAGTCGGGGAGCTGTTTTTT.

Only a few counts were recorded for this clone. The chain carries TRBV9 and TRBJ1-2; 7 nucleotides align to TRBD1. Losses at the gene ends were 2 bases for V and 7 bases for J; bases not matched to a gene: 11. Looked up from germline, CDR1 is SGDLS and CDR2 is YYNGEE. The CDR3 consists of 15 residues. In DNA form, the CDR3 reads TGTGCCAGCAGCGTCGACAGGGCAGAGCGCGGTGGCTACACCTTC. Translation: CASSVDRAERGGYTF. Together with reference TRBV9 and TRBJ1-2, the CDR3 gives the full variable domain: DSGVTQTPKHLITATGQRVTLRCSPRSGDLSVYWYQQSLDQGLQFLIQYYNGEERAKGNILERFSAQQFPDLHSELNLSSLELGDSALYFCASSVDRAERGGYTFGSGTRLTVV.

V is TRBV12-5 and J is TRBJ2-7, with 12 bases identical to TRBD2. The CDR3 contains 15 residues. CDR1 is LGHNT and CDR2 is FRNRAP in the germline V gene. The ends lost 3 bases at V and 3 bases at J; junction bases unmatched: 3. This chain's CDR3 is CASGFGTSGFYEQYF. CDR3 in DNA: TGTGCTAGTGGTTTCGGGACTAGCGGGTTCTACGAGCAGTACTTC.

This clone was detected only a few times. The chain links TRBV10-3 to TRBJ2-3, with D possibly matching TRBD1 (5 bases). The germline V gene has CDR1 ENHRY and CDR2 SYGVKD. V gave up 8 bases and J gave up 2 bases, with 8 bases separating them. This CDR3 contains 12 residues. The CDR3, as DNA: TGTGCCATCGGACACTACACAGATACGCAGTATTTT. This translates into CAIGHYTDTQYF.

This clone appeared a few times. The CDR3 region is CASRAGTSSYEQYF. CDR3 nucleotide sequence: TGTGCCAGCAGGGCCGGGACTAGCTCCTACGAGCAGTACTTC. The genes are TRBV27 and TRBJ2-7, with 8 bases fitting TRBD2. V was clipped by 6 bases and J by 0 bases; unmatched bases: 4. CDR1 MNHEY and CDR2 SMNVEV come from the germline V gene (reference sequence). This CDR3 contains 14 residues.

The rearrangement uses TRBV18 and TRBJ1-1, with 8 bases that match TRBD1. V lost 3 bases and J lost 7; bases outside the gene matches: 10. CDR1 and CDR2 from the germline V gene are KGHSH and LQKENI. The CDR3 runs to 15 residues. The CDR3: CASSPLDREISEAFF. Here the CDR3 DNA reads TGTGCCAGCTCACCTTTGGACAGGGAGATTAGTGAAGCTTTCTTT.

V usage is TRBV6-1 and J usage is TRBJ2-1; D not resolved. The CDR3 has 11 amino acids. V was cut by 2 bases and J by 6 bases, with 2 bases left in between. Germline V gene sequence: CDR1 MNHNS, CDR2 SASEGT. CDR3: CASSERNEQFF. The CDR3 DNA follows: TGTGCCAGCAGTGAACGCAATGAGCAGTTCTTC.

V usage is TRBV7-2 and J usage is TRBJ1-2; 7 bases are shared with TRBD1. This CDR3 comprises 13 residues. Trimming cost V 3 bases and J 4 bases; bases outside gene matches: 2. Per germline, CDR1 SGHTA and CDR2 FQGNSA. For the CDR3, the DNA is TGTGCCAGCAGCTTGGACAGGATCTATGGCTACACCTTC. Translating it yields CASSLDRIYGYTF. Combining the CDR3 with reference TRBV7-2 and TRBJ1-2 gives the whole variable domain GAGVSQSPSNKVTEKGKDVELRCDPISGHTALYWYRQSLGQGLEFLIYFQGNSAPDKSGLPSDRFSAERTGGSVSTLTIQRTQQEDSAVYLCASSLDRIYGYTFGSGTRLTVV.

The table lists this clone with a few counts. The chain joins TRBV6-5 to TRBJ1-4, with D possibly TRBD1 on 6 matching bases. Germline CDR1 and CDR2: MNHEY and SVGAGI. Trimming removed 0 bases at V and 3 bases at J, with 8 bases between. This CDR3 is 15 amino acids long. Here the CDR3 DNA reads TGTGCCAGCAGTTACTCTCAGGGGCCTAATGAAAAACTGTTTTTT. Translated: CASSYSQGPNEKLFF.

In its sample, this clone was seen a few times. The rearrangement joins TRBV15 to TRBJ2-4; 8 bases map to TRBD1. Germline loops: CDR1 LNHNV, CDR2 YYDKDF (reference sequence). V shed 1 base, J shed 12 bases, and the junction held 8 bases outside the gene matches. CDR3 length: 14 amino acids. For the CDR3, the DNA is TGTGCCACCAGCAGAGGGGACAGGCCGGAAACTCAGTACTTC. Its translation: CATSRGDRPETQYF.